The T cell receptor (beta chain) under discussion was sequenced for a study of blood T cell repertoires in COVID-19 (dated by TCRdb to 2020 to 2021). For the wider study: Collaborator samples came from the United States, Italy and Spain and covered acute and convalescent phases of COVID-19. The prospective study material was composed of cDNA or gDNA derived from T cells, B-cell-depleted T cells, or PBMCs. Subjects who had been exposed to COVID-19, were actively infected with it, or had recovered from it provided the deeply sampled blood TCRbeta repertoires that made up the dataset. The repertoires were released in a freely available public database intended as a resource for research on the immune response to SARS-CoV-2. The samples were drawn from the first 160 participants of the ongoing ImmuneRACE study and from 1,254 subjects provided by 6 global collaborators. Sample metadata almost always included a de-identified subject ID, COVID-19 status, age in years and sex. Where HLA class I and class II types were available, the types were taken from metadata supplied by the sample provider, not from assay-based typing. Broader findings and caveats from the paper: Clinical and demographic metadata were provided uncurated, with the amount varying by source and participant.

Notes on this clone: This clone's antigen is unknown. The sample holds no much larger clone one base away, and base qualities are not on file.

Looking up the germline V gene yields CDR1 MNHEY and CDR2 SVGEGT. V lost 3 bases and J lost 0 bases; the stretch between them is 5 bases long. Including cysteine and phenylalanine, the CDR3 has 14 amino acids. CDR3 DNA only is kept here, 42 bases in frame from base 1. TCRbeta CDR3 regions were amplified from genomic DNA by means of the immunoSEQ Assay, a bias-controlled multiplex PCR. As for how the authors treated the data: Within the assay, amplification of reference gene primers was used to estimate how many nucleated cells each sample contained. Sequence reads were collapsed and filtered to measure the absolute abundance of every unique TCRbeta CDR3 rearrangement. For each sample, productive Simpson clonality was calculated as the square root of Simpson's diversity index across productive rearrangements. Here the immuneACCESS table is served through TCRdb, limited to in-frame sequences with V and J called. Missing clones are a known gap in these copies; in checked studies unresolved V genes cover under half, and the rest lacks a known reason. That table supplies the V and J calls and clone size; D and trimming were determined from the DNA. For this sample there are a few hundred thousand clones; more than 70% appear just once. The ten largest account for about 1.2% of the sample.

The collaborating institutions used their own protocols to collect whole blood in K2EDTA tubes. For TCRbeta analysis, collaborators shipped samples as frozen whole blood, isolated PBMCs, or DNA extracted from either of those sample types. The clonotype originates from a woman aged 50 to 60 with acute or convalescent COVID-19. Material for sequencing was peripheral blood. In this chain, TRBV6-2 or TRBV6-3 is recombined with TRBJ1-4; confidence is insufficient to name the D gene. DNA sequence: TGTGCCAGCAGTTATCCTGCAACTAATGAAAAACTGTTTTTT. The encoded protein is CASSYPATNEKLFF.